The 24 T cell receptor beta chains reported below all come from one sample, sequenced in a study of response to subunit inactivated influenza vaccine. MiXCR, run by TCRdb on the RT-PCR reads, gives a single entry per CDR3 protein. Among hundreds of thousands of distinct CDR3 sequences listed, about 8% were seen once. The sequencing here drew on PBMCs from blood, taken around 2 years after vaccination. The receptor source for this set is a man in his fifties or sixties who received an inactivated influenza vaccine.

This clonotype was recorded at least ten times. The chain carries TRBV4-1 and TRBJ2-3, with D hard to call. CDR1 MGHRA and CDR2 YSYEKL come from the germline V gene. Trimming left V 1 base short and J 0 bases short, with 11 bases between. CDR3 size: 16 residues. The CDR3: CASSQGEWGSTDTQYF. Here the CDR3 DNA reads TGCGCCAGCAGCCAAGGAGAATGGGGTAGCACAGATACGCAGTATTTT.

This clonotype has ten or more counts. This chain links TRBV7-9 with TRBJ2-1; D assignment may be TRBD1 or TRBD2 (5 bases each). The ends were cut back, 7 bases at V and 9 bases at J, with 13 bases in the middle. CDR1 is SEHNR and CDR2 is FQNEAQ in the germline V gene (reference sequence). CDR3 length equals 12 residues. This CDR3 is CASTPGAGEQFF. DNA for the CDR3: TGTGCCAGCACCCCTGGGGCGGGTGAGCAGTTCTTC.

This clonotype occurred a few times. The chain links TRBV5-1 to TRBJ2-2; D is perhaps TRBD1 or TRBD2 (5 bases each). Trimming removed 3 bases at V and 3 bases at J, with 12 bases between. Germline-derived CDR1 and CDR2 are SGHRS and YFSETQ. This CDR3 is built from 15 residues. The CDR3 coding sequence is TGCGCCAGCAGCTCGCCGGGACCTGACACCGGGGAGCTGTTTTTT. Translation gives CASSSPGPDTGELFF.

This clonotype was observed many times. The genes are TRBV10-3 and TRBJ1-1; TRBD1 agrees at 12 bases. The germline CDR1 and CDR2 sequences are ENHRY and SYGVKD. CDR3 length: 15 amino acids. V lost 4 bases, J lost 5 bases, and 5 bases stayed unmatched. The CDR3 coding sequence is TGTGCCATCAGTGCGGGACAGGGGGCTTGGACTGAAGCTTTCTTT. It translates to CAISAGQGAWTEAFF.

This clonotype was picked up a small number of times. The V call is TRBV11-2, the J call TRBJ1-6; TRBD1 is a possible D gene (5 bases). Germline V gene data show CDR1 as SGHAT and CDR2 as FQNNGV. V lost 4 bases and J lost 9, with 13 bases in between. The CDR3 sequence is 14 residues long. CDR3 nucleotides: TGTGCCAGCAGCTCCCTGGGGGGGGGTTCACCCCTCCACTTT. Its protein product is CASSSLGGGSPLHF.

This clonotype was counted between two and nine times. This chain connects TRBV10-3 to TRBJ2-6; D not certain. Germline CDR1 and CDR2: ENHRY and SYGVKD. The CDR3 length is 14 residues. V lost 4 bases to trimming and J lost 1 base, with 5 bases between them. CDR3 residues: CAISVGSGANVLTF. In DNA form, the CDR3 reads TGTGCCATCAGTGTAGGGTCTGGGGCCAACGTCCTGACTTTC.

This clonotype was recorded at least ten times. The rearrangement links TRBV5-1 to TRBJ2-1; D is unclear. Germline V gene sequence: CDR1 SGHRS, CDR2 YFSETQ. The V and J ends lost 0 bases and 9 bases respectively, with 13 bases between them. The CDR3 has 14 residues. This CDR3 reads CASSLVSESTEQFF. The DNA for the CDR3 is TGCGCCAGCAGCTTGGTCTCAGAATCTACTGAGCAGTTCTTC. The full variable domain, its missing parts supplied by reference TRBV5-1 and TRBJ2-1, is KAGVTQTPRYLIKTRGQQVTLSCSPISGHRSVSWYQQTPGQGLQFLFEYFSETQRNKGNFPGRFSGRQFSNSRSEMNVSTLELGDSALYLCASSLVSESTEQFFGPGTRLTVL.

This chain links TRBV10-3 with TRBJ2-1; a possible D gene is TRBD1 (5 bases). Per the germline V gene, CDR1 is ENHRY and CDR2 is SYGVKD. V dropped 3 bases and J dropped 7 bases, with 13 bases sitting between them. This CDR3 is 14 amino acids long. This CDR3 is CAISDDQRGNEQFF. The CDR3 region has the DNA TGTGCCATCAGTGACGATCAAAGGGGTAATGAGCAGTTCTTC.

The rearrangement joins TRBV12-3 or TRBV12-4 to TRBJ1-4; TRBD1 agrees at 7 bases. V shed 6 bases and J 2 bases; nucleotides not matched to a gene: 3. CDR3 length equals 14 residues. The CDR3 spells CASRTGRTNEKLFF. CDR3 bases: TGTGCCAGCAGGACAGGGAGGACTAATGAAAAACTGTTTTTT.

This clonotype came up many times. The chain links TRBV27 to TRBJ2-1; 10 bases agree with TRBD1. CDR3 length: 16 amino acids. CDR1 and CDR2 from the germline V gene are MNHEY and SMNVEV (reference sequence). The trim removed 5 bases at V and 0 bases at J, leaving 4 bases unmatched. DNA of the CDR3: TGTGCCAGCAGTCCACGGACAGGGGGCTCCTACAATGAGCAGTTCTTC. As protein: CASSPRTGGSYNEQFF.

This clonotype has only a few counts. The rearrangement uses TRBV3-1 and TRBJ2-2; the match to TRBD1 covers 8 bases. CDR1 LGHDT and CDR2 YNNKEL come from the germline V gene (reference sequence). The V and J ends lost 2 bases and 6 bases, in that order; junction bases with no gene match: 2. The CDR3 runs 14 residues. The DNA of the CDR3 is TGTGCCAGCAGCCAACAACAGGGGGCCGGGGAGCTGTTTTTT. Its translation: CASSQQQGAGELFF.

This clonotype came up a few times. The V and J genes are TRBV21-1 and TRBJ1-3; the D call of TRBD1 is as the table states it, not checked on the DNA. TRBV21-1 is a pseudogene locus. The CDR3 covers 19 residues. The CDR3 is CASSETGGIGPFSGNTIYF. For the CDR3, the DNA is TGTGCCAGCAGCGAAACAGGGGGTATAGGCCCCTTCTCTGGAAACACCATATATTTT.

The CDR3 here is CAIQPGPTYEQYF. DNA for the CDR3: TGTGCCATCCAGCCGGGGCCCACCTACGAGCAGTACTTC. The chain uses TRBV10-3 and TRBJ2-7; D is possibly TRBD1 or TRBD2 (5 bases each). V lost 8 bases and J 2 bases, leaving 13 bases between the germline ends. The germline V gene has CDR1 ENHRY and CDR2 SYGVKD. The CDR3 has 13 amino acids.

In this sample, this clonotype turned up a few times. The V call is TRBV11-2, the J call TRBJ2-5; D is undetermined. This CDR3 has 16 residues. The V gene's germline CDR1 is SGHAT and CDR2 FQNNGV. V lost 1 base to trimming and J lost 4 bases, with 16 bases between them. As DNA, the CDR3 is TGTGCCAGCAGCTTAGGTGGTAGCTTGTGGGCAGAGACCCAGTACTTC. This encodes CASSLGGSLWAETQYF.

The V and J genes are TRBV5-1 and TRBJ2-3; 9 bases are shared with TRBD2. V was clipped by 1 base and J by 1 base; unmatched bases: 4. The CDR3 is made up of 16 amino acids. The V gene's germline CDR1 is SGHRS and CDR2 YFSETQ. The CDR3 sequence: CASSLTSGYRTDTQYF. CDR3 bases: TGCGCCAGCAGCTTGACTAGCGGGTATCGCACAGATACGCAGTATTTT. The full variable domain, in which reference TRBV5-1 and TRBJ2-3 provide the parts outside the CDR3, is KAGVTQTPRYLIKTRGQQVTLSCSPISGHRSVSWYQQTPGQGLQFLFEYFSETQRNKGNFPGRFSGRQFSNSRSEMNVSTLELGDSALYLCASSLTSGYRTDTQYFGPGTRLTVL.

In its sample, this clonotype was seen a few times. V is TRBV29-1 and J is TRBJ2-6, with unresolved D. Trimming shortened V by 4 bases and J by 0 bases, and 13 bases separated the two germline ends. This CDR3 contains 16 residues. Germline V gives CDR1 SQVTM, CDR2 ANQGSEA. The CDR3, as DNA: TGCAGCGTTGGCCGAATAGGCGGCTCTGGGGCCAACGTCCTGACTTTC. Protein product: CSVGRIGGSGANVLTF.

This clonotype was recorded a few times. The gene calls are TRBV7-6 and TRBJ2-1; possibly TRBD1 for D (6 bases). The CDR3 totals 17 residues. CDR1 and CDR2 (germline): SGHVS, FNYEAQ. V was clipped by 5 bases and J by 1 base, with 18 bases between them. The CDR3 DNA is TGTGCCAGCAGCCCGAAAACCGGGACAAGTTCCTACAATGAGCAGTTCTTC. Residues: CASSPKTGTSSYNEQFF.

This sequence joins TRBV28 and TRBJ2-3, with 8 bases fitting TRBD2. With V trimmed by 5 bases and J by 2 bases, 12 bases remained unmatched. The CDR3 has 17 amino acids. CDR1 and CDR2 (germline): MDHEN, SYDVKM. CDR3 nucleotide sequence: TGTGCCAGCAGTCCCGCCCATGCCGGGAGGGCCACAGATACGCAGTATTTT. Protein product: CASSPAHAGRATDTQYF.

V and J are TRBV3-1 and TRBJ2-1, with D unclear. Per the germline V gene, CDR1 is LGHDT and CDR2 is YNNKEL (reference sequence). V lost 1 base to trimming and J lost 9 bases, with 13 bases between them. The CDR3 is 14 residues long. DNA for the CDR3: TGTGCCAGCAGCCAAGGACGGACCTCCAGTGAGCAGTTCTTC. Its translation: CASSQGRTSSEQFF.

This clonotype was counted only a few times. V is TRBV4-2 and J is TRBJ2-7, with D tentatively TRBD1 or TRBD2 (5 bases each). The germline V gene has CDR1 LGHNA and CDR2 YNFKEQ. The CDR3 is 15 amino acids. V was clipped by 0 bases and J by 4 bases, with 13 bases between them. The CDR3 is CASSQDLAREYEQYF. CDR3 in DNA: TGTGCCAGCAGCCAAGATCTGGCCAGGGAGTACGAGCAGTACTTC.

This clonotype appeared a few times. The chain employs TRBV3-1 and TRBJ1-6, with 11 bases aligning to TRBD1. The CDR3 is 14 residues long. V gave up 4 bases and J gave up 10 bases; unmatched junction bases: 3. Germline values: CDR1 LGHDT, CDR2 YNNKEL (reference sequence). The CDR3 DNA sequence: TGTGCCAGCAGCCGGGGACAGGGGGTCTCACCCCTCCACTTT. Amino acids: CASSRGQGVSPLHF. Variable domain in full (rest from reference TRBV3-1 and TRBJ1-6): DTAVSQTPKYLVTQMGNDKSIKCEQNLGHDTMYWYKQDSKKFLKIMFSYNNKELIINETVPNRFSPKSPDKAHLNLHINSLELGDSAVYFCASSRGQGVSPLHFGNGTRLTVT.

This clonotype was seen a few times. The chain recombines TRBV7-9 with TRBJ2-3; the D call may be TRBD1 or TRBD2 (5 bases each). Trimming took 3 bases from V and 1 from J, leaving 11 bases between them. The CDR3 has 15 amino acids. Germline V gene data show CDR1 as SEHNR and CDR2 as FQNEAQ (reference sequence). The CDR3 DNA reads TGTGCCAGCAGCTTTCCGGGGCTCGGCACAGATACGCAGTATTTT. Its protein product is CASSFPGLGTDTQYF.

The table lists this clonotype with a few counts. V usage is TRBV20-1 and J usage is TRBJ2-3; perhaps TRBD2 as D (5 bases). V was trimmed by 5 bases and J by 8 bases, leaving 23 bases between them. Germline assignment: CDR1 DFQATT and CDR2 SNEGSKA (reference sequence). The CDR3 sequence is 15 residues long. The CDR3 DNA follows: TGCAGTGCTCTCGTGTACAGCCGGACTGGAAGTACGCAGTATTTT. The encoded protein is CSALVYSRTGSTQYF.

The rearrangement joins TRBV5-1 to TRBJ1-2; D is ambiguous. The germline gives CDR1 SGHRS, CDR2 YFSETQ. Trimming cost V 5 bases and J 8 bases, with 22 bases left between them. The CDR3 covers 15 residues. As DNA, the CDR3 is TGCGCCAGCAGTTGGACCGGGCCTCAAGGAGAGGGCTACACCTTC. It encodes CASSWTGPQGEGYTF.